A selection of T cell receptor beta chains follows, all from one sample in a study of cytomegalovirus exposure and HLA in healthy donors. This table comes from immunoSEQ multiplex PCR, and its TCRdb copy is limited to in-frame clones, with some not included. The sample spans around 140,000 clones; the ten largest clones claim under 2%. Sequences were obtained from PBMCs. Receptors were obtained from a man between 18 and 35 years old in good health and CMV-seronegative. The CDR3 runs from the conserved cysteine through the conserved F or W. A D gene is named only where the DNA matches it firmly.

cdr3_length: 16; d_call: NA; j_call: TRBJ1-2; v_call: TRBV13; cdr3_aa: CASSLAGRAGKIDYTF; cdr3_nt: TGTGCCAGCAGCTTAGCGGGGAGAGCCGGGAAGATTGACTACACCTTC
cdr3_length: 15; d_call: TRBD1; j_call: TRBJ2-3; v_call: TRBV5-1; cdr3_aa: CASSSTGNSLGTQYF; cdr3_nt: TGCGCCAGCAGCTCGACAGGGAATTCACTAGGGACGCAGTATTTT
cdr3_length: 13; d_call: NA; j_call: TRBJ1-2; v_call: TRBV29-1; cdr3_aa: CSVEWGVAYGYTF; cdr3_nt: TGCAGCGTTGAATGGGGGGTGGCCTATGGCTACACCTTC
cdr3_length: 16; d_call: TRBD2; j_call: TRBJ2-7; v_call: TRBV7-9; cdr3_aa: CASSLNLAGGFYEQYF; cdr3_nt: TGTGCCAGCAGCTTAAACCTAGCGGGAGGATTCTACGAGCAGTACTTC
cdr3_length: 12; d_call: NA; j_call: TRBJ1-5; v_call: TRBV7-2; cdr3_aa: CASSDRNQPQHF; cdr3_nt: TGTGCCAGCAGCGACAGAAATCAGCCCCAGCATTTT
cdr3_length: 14; d_call: NA; j_call: TRBJ2-2; v_call: TRBV29-1; cdr3_aa: CSVERSRNTGELFF; cdr3_nt: TGCAGCGTCGAGCGATCGCGGAACACCGGGGAGCTGTTTTTT
cdr3_length: 15; d_call: NA; j_call: TRBJ2-3; v_call: TRBV13; cdr3_aa: CASSPFAENTDTQYF; cdr3_nt: TGTGCCAGCAGCCCGTTTGCGGAGAACACAGATACGCAGTATTTT
cdr3_length: 18; d_call: NA; j_call: TRBJ1-1; v_call: TRBV28; cdr3_aa: CASSLRVGVRGRSTEAFF; cdr3_nt: TGTGCCAGCAGTTTACGGGTGGGCGTCAGGGGCCGAAGCACTGAAGCTTTCTTT
cdr3_length: 14; d_call: NA; j_call: TRBJ2-7; v_call: TRBV2; cdr3_aa: CASSENHSAYEQYF; cdr3_nt: TGTGCCAGCAGTGAAAATCACTCGGCCTACGAGCAGTACTTC
cdr3_length: 16; d_call: NA; j_call: TRBJ2-5; v_call: TRBV6-5; cdr3_aa: CASSSASWGGLETQYF; cdr3_nt: TGTGCCAGCAGTTCCGCCTCCTGGGGCGGATTGGAGACCCAGTACTTC
cdr3_length: 17; d_call: TRBD1; j_call: TRBJ1-3; v_call: TRBV13; cdr3_aa: CASSFSGTGKAGNTIYF; cdr3_nt: TGTGCCAGCAGCTTCTCCGGGACAGGGAAGGCCGGAAACACCATATATTTT
cdr3_length: 15; d_call: TRBD1; j_call: TRBJ1-1; v_call: TRBV18; cdr3_aa: CASSLSGQLLAESFF; cdr3_nt: TGTGCCAGCTCACTATCGGGACAGCTCTTAGCCGAGTCTTTCTTT
cdr3_length: 15; d_call: NA; j_call: TRBJ1-5; v_call: TRBV5-5; cdr3_aa: CASSLGTSSNQPQHF; cdr3_nt: TGTGCCAGCAGCTTAGGGACATCTAGCAATCAGCCCCAGCATTTT
cdr3_length: 13; d_call: NA; j_call: TRBJ2-1; v_call: TRBV5-1; cdr3_aa: CASSLASYNEQFF; cdr3_nt: TGCGCCAGCAGCTTGGCTAGCTACAATGAGCAGTTCTTC
cdr3_length: 13; d_call: NA; j_call: TRBJ1-2; v_call: TRBV19; cdr3_aa: CASSTDGGSSYTF; cdr3_nt: TGTGCCAGTAGTACGGACGGAGGCTCTAGCTACACCTTC
cdr3_length: 17; d_call: NA; j_call: TRBJ1-1; v_call: TRBV19; cdr3_aa: CASSIGYPAGSNTEAFF; cdr3_nt: TGTGCCAGTAGTATTGGGTATCCGGCAGGATCGAACACTGAAGCTTTCTTT
cdr3_length: 14; d_call: TRBD1; j_call: TRBJ2-7; v_call: TRBV30; cdr3_aa: CAWDPGTASYEQYF; cdr3_nt: TGTGCCTGGGACCCCGGGACAGCATCCTACGAGCAGTACTTC
cdr3_length: 14; d_call: NA; j_call: TRBJ1-5; v_call: TRBV9; cdr3_aa: CASSGQGNNQPQHF; cdr3_nt: TGTGCCAGCAGCGGGCAGGGAAACAATCAGCCCCAGCATTTT
cdr3_length: 13; d_call: TRBD1; j_call: TRBJ2-5; v_call: TRBV27; cdr3_aa: CASSSTGAETQYF; cdr3_nt: TGTGCCAGCAGTTCGACAGGGGCAGAGACCCAGTACTTC
cdr3_length: 14; d_call: TRBD2; j_call: TRBJ2-7; v_call: TRBV7-2; cdr3_aa: CASSLGGGSYEQYF; cdr3_nt: TGTGCCAGCAGCTTAGGGGGGGGCTCCTACGAGCAGTACTTC
cdr3_length: 13; d_call: TRBD2; j_call: TRBJ2-1; v_call: TRBV5-1; cdr3_aa: CASSLRGGREQFF; cdr3_nt: TGCGCCAGCAGCTTGCGGGGGGGTCGTGAGCAGTTCTTC
cdr3_length: 11; d_call: NA; j_call: TRBJ2-1; v_call: TRBV28; cdr3_aa: CASNAGNEQFF; cdr3_nt: TGTGCCAGCAATGCGGGGAATGAGCAGTTCTTC
cdr3_length: 12; d_call: NA; j_call: TRBJ2-3; v_call: TRBV13; cdr3_aa: CASSFGGDTQYF; cdr3_nt: TGTGCCAGCAGCTTTGGGGGGGATACGCAGTATTTT
cdr3_length: 16; d_call: NA; j_call: TRBJ2-1; v_call: TRBV5-4; cdr3_aa: CASSPLSRRNYNEQFF; cdr3_nt: TGTGCCAGCAGCCCGCTGTCCCGCAGAAATTACAATGAGCAGTTCTTC
cdr3_length: 13; d_call: NA; j_call: TRBJ1-1; v_call: TRBV6-5; cdr3_aa: CASISVSGTEAFF; cdr3_nt: TGTGCCAGCATATCGGTTTCGGGCACTGAAGCTTTCTTT
cdr3_length: 17; d_call: NA; j_call: TRBJ2-7; v_call: TRBV25-1; cdr3_aa: CASAQNGTPEGVYEQYF; cdr3_nt: TGTGCCAGCGCACAAAATGGGACACCTGAGGGAGTCTACGAGCAGTACTTC
cdr3_length: 16; d_call: NA; j_call: TRBJ2-3; v_call: TRBV5-1; cdr3_aa: CASSSSPGLSTDTQYF; cdr3_nt: TGCGCCAGCAGTTCTTCACCGGGACTGAGCACAGATACGCAGTATTTT
cdr3_length: 16; d_call: NA; j_call: TRBJ2-1; v_call: TRBV5-1; cdr3_aa: CASKTTPQGGYNEQFF; cdr3_nt: TGCGCCAGCAAAACCACACCTCAAGGAGGATACAATGAGCAGTTCTTC
cdr3_length: 14; d_call: NA; j_call: TRBJ1-5; v_call: TRBV28; cdr3_aa: CASSLGALKGPQHF; cdr3_nt: TGTGCCAGCAGTTTAGGGGCCTTAAAGGGGCCCCAGCATTTT
cdr3_length: 14; d_call: NA; j_call: TRBJ2-3; v_call: TRBV7-3; cdr3_aa: CASSSGTSTDTQYF; cdr3_nt: TGTGCCAGCAGCAGTGGGACTAGCACAGATACGCAGTATTTT
cdr3_length: 13; d_call: NA; j_call: TRBJ1-5; v_call: TRBV7-3; cdr3_aa: CASSLGQGRPQHF; cdr3_nt: TGTGCCAGCAGCTTAGGGCAGGGAAGGCCCCAGCATTTT
cdr3_length: 14; d_call: NA; j_call: TRBJ1-2; v_call: TRBV6-6; cdr3_aa: CAVSRSQGKYGYTF; cdr3_nt: TGTGCCGTCAGCAGATCCCAGGGGAAATATGGCTACACCTTC
cdr3_length: 18; d_call: NA; j_call: TRBJ1-1; v_call: TRBV28; cdr3_aa: CASRPTNGPGGMHTEAFF; cdr3_nt: TGTGCCAGCAGGCCTACCAATGGGCCGGGAGGGATGCACACTGAAGCTTTCTTT